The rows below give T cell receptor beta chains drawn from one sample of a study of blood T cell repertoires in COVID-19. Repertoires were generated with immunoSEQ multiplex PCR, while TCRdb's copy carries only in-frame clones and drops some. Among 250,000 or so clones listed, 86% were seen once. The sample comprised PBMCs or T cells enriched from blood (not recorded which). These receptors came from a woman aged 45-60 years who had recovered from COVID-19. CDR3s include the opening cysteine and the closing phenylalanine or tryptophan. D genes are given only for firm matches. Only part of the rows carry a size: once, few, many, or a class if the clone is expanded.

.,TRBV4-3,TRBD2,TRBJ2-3,TGCGCCAGCAGCCTGACTAGCGGGGGAACAGATACGCAGTATTTT,CASSLTSGGTDTQYF
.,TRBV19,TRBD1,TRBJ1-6,TGTGCCAGTAGCACACAGGGGGCCGAATCACCCCTCCACTTT,CASSTQGAESPLHF
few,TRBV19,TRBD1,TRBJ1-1,TGTGCCAGTACCGGGGACAGGGAAGCCACTGAAGCTTTCTTT,CASTGDREATEAFF
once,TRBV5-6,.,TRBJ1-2,TGTGCCAGCAGTCCGGACAGTCTAGGTGGCTACACCTTC,CASSPDSLGGYTF
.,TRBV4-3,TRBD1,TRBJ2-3,TGCGCCAGCAGCCCCTTCGGCTCAGGGGGAATAGATACGCAGTATTTT,CASSPFGSGGIDTQYF
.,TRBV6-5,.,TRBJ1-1,TGTGCCAGCAGCCGACCTCACGCGGGGAACCTTGGGGCTTTCTTT,CASSRPHAGNLGAFF
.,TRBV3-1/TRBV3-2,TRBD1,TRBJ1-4,TGTGCCAGCAGCCGACAGGGGGGTGAAAAACTGTTTTTT,CASSRQGGEKLFF
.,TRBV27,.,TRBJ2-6,TGTGCCAGCAGTCTCACCCGGACAGTGAGGGGGGCCAACGTCCTGACTTTC,CASSLTRTVRGANVLTF
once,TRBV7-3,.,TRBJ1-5,TGTGCCAGCATGAGAGCTAGCAATCAGCCCCAGCATTTT,CASMRASNQPQHF
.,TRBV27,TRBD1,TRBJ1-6,TGTGCCAGCAGTTGGGGGGACAGGGTGAGCTCCTATAATTCACCCCTCCACTTT,CASSWGDRVSSYNSPLHF
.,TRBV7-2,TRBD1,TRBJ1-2,TGTGCCAGCACCCTATGGACAGGGAGTGACTATGGCTACACCTTC,CASTLWTGSDYGYTF
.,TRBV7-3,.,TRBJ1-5,TGTGCCAGCAGCTTATTCGAGGGACAGCCCCAGCATTTT,CASSLFEGQPQHF
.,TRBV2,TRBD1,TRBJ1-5,TGTGCCAGCACTAGGGACAGTTTGAGCAATCAGCCCCAGCATTTT,CASTRDSLSNQPQHF
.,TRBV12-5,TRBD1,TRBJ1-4,TGTGCTAGTGGTTTGGGACAGGGACAAACTAATGAAAAACTGTTTTTT,CASGLGQGQTNEKLFF
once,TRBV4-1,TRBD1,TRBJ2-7,TGCGCCAGCAGCCGGGTCGACAGGGGGCGGTACGAGCAGTACTTC,CASSRVDRGRYEQYF
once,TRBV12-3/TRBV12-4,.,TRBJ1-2,TGTGCCAGCAGTTTAATCTATGATGGCTACACCTTC,CASSLIYDGYTF
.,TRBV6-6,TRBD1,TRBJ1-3,TGTGCCAGCAGTTATACGGGACAGGGGTCTGGAAACACCATATATTTT,CASSYTGQGSGNTIYF
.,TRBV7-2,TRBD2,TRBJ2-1,TGTGCCAGCGAATTAGCGGGATTACCTCCTTACAATGAGCAGTTCTTC,CASELAGLPPYNEQFF
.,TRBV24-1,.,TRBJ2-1,TGTGCCACCAGTGAGGGTGGGGGCCGTACCTACAATGAGCAGTTCTTC,CATSEGGGRTYNEQFF
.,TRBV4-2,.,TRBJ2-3,TGTGCCAGCAGCCAAGTGAGCGAAAGCACAGATACGCAGTATTTT,CASSQVSESTDTQYF
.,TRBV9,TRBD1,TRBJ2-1,TGTGCCAGCAGCGTAGGCCCAGGGGGCGGAATTGAGAATGAGCAGTTCTTC,CASSVGPGGGIENEQFF
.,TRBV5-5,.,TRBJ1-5,TGTGCCAGCAGCTTGTTTCTAAATAGCAATCAGCCCCAGCATTTT,CASSLFLNSNQPQHF
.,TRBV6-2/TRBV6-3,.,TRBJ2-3,TGTGCCAGCAGTTCACAGCGGATCACAGATACGCAGTATTTT,CASSSQRITDTQYF
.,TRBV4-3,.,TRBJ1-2,TGCGCCAGCAGCCAAGATCGAACAGGACTAAATGGCTACACCTTC,CASSQDRTGLNGYTF
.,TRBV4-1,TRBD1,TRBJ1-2,TGCGCCAGCAGCCAAGAGACGACAGGGGAGCTCTATGGCTACACCTTC,CASSQETTGELYGYTF
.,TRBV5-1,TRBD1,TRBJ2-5,TGCGCCAGCAGCTGGACAGGGGCAGAGACCCAGTACTTC,CASSWTGAETQYF
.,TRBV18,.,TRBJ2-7,TGTGCCAGCTCACCGACGACAGGCACCGAGCAGTACTTC,CASSPTTGTEQYF
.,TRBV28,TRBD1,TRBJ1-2,TGTGCCAGCAGTTTAGGGAGACAGGGCCGCTACACCTTC,CASSLGRQGRYTF
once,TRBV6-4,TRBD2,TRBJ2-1,TGTGCCAGCAGTGATCTAAGCGGGGATTACAATGAGCAGTTCTTC,CASSDLSGDYNEQFF
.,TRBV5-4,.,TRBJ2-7,TGTGCCAGCAGCCGGCCCCGCGCAGGGCCCAATTCCGAGCAGTACTTC,CASSRPRAGPNSEQYF
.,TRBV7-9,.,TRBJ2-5,TGTGCCAGCACAACGTTGTACAGGACGAATACGGAGACCCAGTACTTC,CASTTLYRTNTETQYF
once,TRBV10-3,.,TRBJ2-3,TGTGCCATCAGTGACGGAGATACGCAGTATTTT,CAISDGDTQYF
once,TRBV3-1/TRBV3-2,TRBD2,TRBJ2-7,TGTGCCAGCACCTCCACCACCGGGAGGGCCACCGAGCAGTACTTC,CASTSTTGRATEQYF
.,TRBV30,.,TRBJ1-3,TGTGCCTGGACCCTAGAGAATACCTCTGGAAACACCATATATTTT,CAWTLENTSGNTIYF
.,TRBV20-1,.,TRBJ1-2,TGCAGTGCTATCGAATACTCTGGCTACACCTTC,CSAIEYSGYTF
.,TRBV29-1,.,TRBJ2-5,TGCAGCGCCCGGGGGACCCAAGAGACCCAGTACTTC,CSARGTQETQYF
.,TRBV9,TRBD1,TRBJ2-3,TGTGCCAGCAGCTTCCGGACAGGGTTTCAAGGGGCGCAGTATTTT,CASSFRTGFQGAQYF
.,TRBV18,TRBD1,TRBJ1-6,TGTGCCAGCTCACCCCGGCCGGGACAGGGTGGTTCACCCCTCCACTTT,CASSPRPGQGGSPLHF
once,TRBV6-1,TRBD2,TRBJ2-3,TGTGCCAGCAGTGTAAGAGCGGGGTCTAGCACAGATACGCAGTATTTT,CASSVRAGSSTDTQYF
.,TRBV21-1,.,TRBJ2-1,TGTGCCAGGGGTAAGGCGGGAGGATCTGAGCAGTTCTTC,CARGKAGGSEQFF